A selection of T cell receptor beta chains follows, all from one sample in a study of OX40 agonist ivuxolimab in advanced cancers. Clones were read by immunoSEQ multiplex PCR, and TCRdb kept only the in-frame ones, dropping some. The sample contains 85,000 to 100,000 clones, around 85% of which appear only once. Sequencing was performed on CD4+ or CD8+ T cells sorted from blood, taken in a trial of the OX40 agonist ivuxolimab. The receptors derive from an adult with an advanced solid tumor such as melanoma, head and neck, liver or kidney cancer. The conserved cysteine and the conserved F or W are not part of the CDR3 here.

V gene | CDR3 protein
TRBV28 | ASGYMGGTAGNTIY
TRBV2 | ASIGLLRGETQY
TRBV5-1 | ASRPVLSTDTQY
TRBV7-9 | ASSRDRVSGETQY
TRBV5-4 | ASSQDRGLNGYT
TRBV7-2 | ASSPGGLTEAF
TRBV7-2 | ASSPSPTSAEQY
TRBV19 | ASSIDLVNEKLF
TRBV28 | ASRRNNYGYT
TRBV15 | ATSRDRVRAF
TRBV5-6 | ASSLGLARNQPQH
TRBV10-3 | AISGEGGLTDTQY
TRBV7-2 | ASSVIPGLAGESETQY
TRBV19 | ASKVGSSGYEQY
TRBV11-2 | ASSRLAGGRGEQY
TRBV29-1 | SVSGQGADEQY
TRBV5-1 | ASSFTAGPSYNEQF
TRBV5-1 | ASSQRRGEETQY
TRBV6-1 | ASRIGQGDEQF
TRBV10-2 | ASSPQVSYNEQF
TRBV19 | ASRIGDLRGEKLF
TRBV2 | ASKTAGADEETQY
TRBV6-6 | ASSLRGAQEAF
TRBV7-9 | ASTLIDPGRYGYT
TRBV5-1 | ASSRIEGPRETQY
TRBV27 | ASSLRTMNTEAF
TRBV15 | ATSSDHYTQF
TRBV19 | ASSISGATNEKLF
TRBV11-1 | ASSRFPRDTGELF
TRBV21-1 | ASSKVGKGESVTGELF
TRBV29-1 | SVEESYEQY
TRBV20-1 | SASLGLNYT
TRBV7-2 | ASSLAAGSYGYT
TRBV28 | ASRGPSYNEQF
TRBV6-5 | ASSYATGTGQETQY
TRBV2 | ASRGRGQGNTEAF
TRBV18 | ASSHTGTSGNSYEQY
TRBV21-1 | ASSWKLQRGDTQY
TRBV7-9 | ASSFMADTQY
TRBV6-1 | ASSLSRGNEQF
TRBV6-1 | AGQQGSLGTEAF
TRBV11-3 | ASSLGRAGETQY
TRBV13 | ASSPGTSDSYEQY
TRBV4-2 | ASSQGASGSPQGETQY
TRBV19 | ASSIRGTSGRNEQY
TRBV7-6 | ASSPSGQGAAEKLF
TRBV29-1 | SVGHPQETQY
TRBV18 | ASPGLANTGELF
TRBV4-3 | ASSTRLAQYNEQF